Below, 7 T cell receptor beta chains from the same sample are listed, as sequenced in a study of PD-L1 blockade in urothelial cancer. The repertoire was sequenced with immunoSEQ multiplex PCR; TCRdb's copy has only in-frame clones and lacks some. The repertoire holds tens of thousands of clones, with roughly 84% as singletons. Time point of the sample: peripheral blood 6 weeks after treatment start. Sequencing used PBMCs, obtained around atezolizumab (anti-PD-L1) treatment. These receptors were collected from a middle-aged man with urothelial cancer.

This chain uses TRBV5-1 with TRBJ1-5; D might be TRBD1 (6 bases). Trimming took off 5 bases at V and 4 bases at J, with 22 bases between the two ends. Germline V gives CDR1 SGHRS, CDR2 YFSETQ. This CDR3 is 17 amino acids long. The CDR3 DNA reads as TGCGCCAGCAGAAATTGGCGGGGGGCTGTCATAAATCAGCCCCAGCATTTT. This encodes CASRNWRGAVINQPQHF.

The chain joins TRBV5-6 to TRBJ2-2; 8 bases are a match to TRBD1. This CDR3 spans 16 amino acids. CDR1 and CDR2 from the germline V gene are SGHDT and YYEEEE. V was pared by 0 bases and J by 9 bases, with 10 bases of the junction left unmatched. The CDR3 region is CASSLVRQGSSWELFF. The DNA for the CDR3 is TGTGCCAGCAGCTTGGTTCGACAGGGGTCTTCGTGGGAGCTGTTTTTT. The variable domain in full, completed from reference TRBV5-6 and TRBJ2-2, reads DAGVTQSPTHLIKTRGQQVTLRCSPKSGHDTVSWYQQALGQGPQFIFQYYEEEERQRGNFPDRFSGHQFPNYSSELNVNALLLGDSALYLCASSLVRQGSSWELFFGEGSRLTVL.

The chain has TRBV2 and TRBJ1-6; TRBD1 aligns across 9 bases. V lost 9 bases and J lost 6; bases outside the gene matches: 15. CDR1 SNHLY and CDR2 FYNNEI come from the germline V gene. The CDR3 has 17 residues. The CDR3 sequence is CARAQTRPGQGNSPLHF. CDR3 sequence (DNA): TGTGCCAGAGCCCAAACCAGGCCGGGACAGGGTAATTCACCCCTCCACTTT.

The chain carries TRBV6-6 and TRBJ2-1; no firm D call. The CDR3 length is 15 residues. CDR1 and CDR2 from the germline V gene are MNHNY and SVGAGI (reference sequence). V lost 6 bases and J lost 4, with 16 bases in between. The CDR3 is CASSKASHPYNEQFF. CDR3 bases: TGTGCCAGCAGCAAAGCTAGTCATCCATACAATGAGCAGTTCTTC.

The CDR3 spells CASSPPKRISTDTQYF. The CDR3 DNA is TGTGCCAGCTCACCACCGAAGCGGATCAGCACAGATACGCAGTATTTT. The chain employs TRBV18 and TRBJ2-3; D is perhaps TRBD2 (5 bases). The V end was cut by 0 bases, the J end by 0 bases, with 10 bases between. CDR1 is KGHSH, CDR2 LQKENI, per germline. The CDR3 is made up of 16 amino acids.

The gene calls are TRBV5-6 and TRBJ1-1; 9 bases align to TRBD1. Germline trimming cut 6 bases from V and 0 bases from J; bases unmatched to any gene: 6. The CDR3 has 15 amino acids. Germline CDR1 and CDR2: SGHDT and YYEEEE. In DNA, the CDR3 is TGTGCCAGCACCCACCGGGACAGGGTGAACACTGAAGCTTTCTTT. Encoded protein: CASTHRDRVNTEAFF.

This clone has just a few counts. The J gene is TRBJ1-2, the V gene TRBV4-1, with 11 nucleotides matching TRBD1. Germline V gene data show CDR1 as MGHRA and CDR2 as YSYEKL. The CDR3 is made up of 14 amino acids. V gave up 5 bases and J gave up 8 bases; unmatched junction bases: 7. The CDR3 region is CASSTGQGAWGYTF. The CDR3, as DNA: TGCGCCAGCAGCACCGGACAGGGGGCATGGGGCTACACCTTC.